The 19 T cell receptor beta chains below come from one sample, sequenced in a study of glioma-infiltrating T cells after dendritic cell vaccination. Stated time point: after dendritic cell vaccination, including at tumor progression/relapse. Repertoires were generated with immunoSEQ multiplex PCR, while TCRdb's copy carries only in-frame clones and drops some. The table has roughly 80,000 clones, 80% to 90% seen once. The sequenced sample was blood, obtained after dendritic cell vaccination. These receptors originate from a human donor with glioblastoma.

The chain joins TRBV7-2 to TRBJ2-2, with D possibly TRBD1 on 5 matching bases. The CDR3 extends over 15 amino acids. CDR1 SGHTA and CDR2 FQGNSA come from the germline V gene. Trimming shortened V by 1 base and J by 4 bases, and 10 bases separated the two germline ends. CDR3 protein: CASSLDPGLTGELFF. The CDR3 nucleotides read TGTGCCAGCAGCTTAGATCCAGGGCTCACCGGGGAGCTGTTTTTT.

V usage is TRBV5-1 and J usage is TRBJ1-1, with D possibly TRBD1 on 6 matching bases. The germline CDR1 and CDR2 sequences are SGHRS and YFSETQ. The germline V and J ends were trimmed by 2 bases and 11 bases, with 22 bases remaining between them. CDR3 length: 15 residues. CDR3 in amino acids: CASSFGLTGTLIAFF. The CDR3 DNA reads TGCGCCAGCAGCTTTGGGTTAACAGGGACCTTGATCGCTTTCTTT.

The J gene is TRBJ2-7, the V gene TRBV10-1, with D possibly being TRBD2 (6 bases). CDR3 length equals 13 residues. V shed 7 bases and J shed 3 bases, with 13 bases lying between them. Germline-derived CDR1 and CDR2 are WNHNN and SYGVQD (reference sequence). This chain's CDR3 is CASKLRDGYEQYF. DNA of the CDR3: TGCGCCAGCAAACTGCGGGACGGCTACGAGCAGTACTTC.

V is TRBV21-1 and J is TRBJ2-4; TRBD1, as called in the table, went unchecked against the DNA. TRBV21-1 is reported as a pseudogene. The CDR3 contains 15 residues. The DNA of the CDR3 is TGTGCCAGCAGGTTAAGGCAGGGGAACAAAAACATTCAGTACTTC. This encodes CASRLRQGNKNIQYF.

This clone was counted once. The V gene is TRBV5-1, the J gene TRBJ1-1; tentative D call: TRBD1 (6 bases). Germline-derived CDR1 and CDR2 are SGHRS and YFSETQ. V was cut by 0 bases and J by 3 bases, with 9 bases left in between. The CDR3 runs to 14 residues. The CDR3 region is CASSLDRVDTEAFF. The CDR3 bases are TGCGCCAGCAGCTTGGACAGGGTCGACACTGAAGCTTTCTTT.

This clone has a single count. The sample holds other DNA sequences that translate to the same CDR3. This chain joins TRBV6-5 and TRBJ2-7; possible D gene TRBD2, 7 bases. The CDR3 is 12 residues long. Germline CDR1 and CDR2: MNHEY and SVGAGI. V lost 8 bases and J lost 3, with 11 bases in between. The CDR3 is CASGGGLYEQYF. The CDR3 DNA sequence: TGTGCCAGCGGGGGGGGGCTCTACGAGCAGTACTTC.

The gene calls are TRBV9 and TRBJ2-7, with 7 nucleotides matching TRBD2. The V segment lost 3 bases and the J segment 6 bases; nucleotides outside the gene matches: 12. This CDR3 is 15 amino acids long. Germline V lookup: CDR1 SGDLS, CDR2 YYNGEE. DNA for the CDR3: TGTGCCAGCAGCGCCCCCGGGGGAGGGACGAGCGAGCAGTACTTC. The encoded protein is CASSAPGGGTSEQYF.

This CDR3 is CASRDRGTYEQYF. CDR3 coding DNA: TGTGCCAGTAGGGACAGGGGGACCTACGAGCAGTACTTC. This chain links TRBV19 with TRBJ2-7; 10 bases match TRBD1. V lost 6 bases and J lost 2; bases outside the gene matches: 1. The germline CDR1 and CDR2 sequences are LNHDA and SQIVND (reference sequence). The CDR3 totals 13 residues.

This clone was seen a single time. This chain joins TRBV7-3 and TRBJ2-4, with D possibly being TRBD2 (5 bases). The V and J ends lost 3 bases and 0 bases respectively, with 6 bases between them. Germline-derived CDR1 and CDR2 are SGHTA and FQGTGA. The CDR3 extends over 14 amino acids. CDR3 nucleotide sequence: TGTGCCAGCAGCTTCGGAGGAGCCAAAAACATTCAGTACTTC. Translated: CASSFGGAKNIQYF.

This clone was counted at least ten times. V is TRBV23-1 and J is TRBJ2-7; 7 bases line up with TRBD1. TRBV23-1 is filed as an ORF, its function uncertain. The CDR3 runs 14 residues. V lost 1 base to trimming and J lost 0 bases; unmatched junction nucleotides: 0. The CDR3 sequence: CASSQWDSSYEQYF. CDR3 sequence (DNA): TGCGCCAGCAGTCAATGGGACAGCTCCTACGAGCAGTACTTC.

The rearrangement joins TRBV5-4 to TRBJ2-7; unclear D gene. Trimming left V 2 bases short and J 5 bases short, with 17 bases between. In germline, CDR1 is SGHNT, CDR2 YYREEE (reference sequence). This CDR3 spans 15 amino acids. CDR3 residues: CASSFSPLYSNEQYF. The CDR3, as DNA: TGTGCCAGCAGCTTTTCCCCCCTCTACTCGAACGAGCAGTACTTC.

The chain uses TRBV30 and TRBJ1-1; D ambiguous. V was trimmed by 0 bases and J by 7 bases, leaving 9 bases between them. CDR3 length equals 12 residues. The germline V gene encodes CDR1 GTSNPN and CDR2 SVGIG (reference sequence). The CDR3 sequence: CAWSVLPGEAFF. The CDR3 region has the DNA TGTGCCTGGAGTGTACTGCCCGGTGAAGCTTTCTTT.

The sample holds a few counts of this clone. The V call is TRBV21-1, the J call TRBJ2-7; the DNA was not used to check the table's D call, TRBD1. TRBV21-1 is reported as a pseudogene. The CDR3 runs 16 residues. Here the CDR3 reads CASTPLRVLKGYEQYF. CDR3 sequence (DNA): TGTGCCAGCACCCCACTCAGGGTTCTAAAAGGCTACGAGCAGTACTTC.

This chain connects TRBV11-3 to TRBJ2-2, with TRBD1 identical over 7 bases. Per germline, CDR1 SGHNT and CDR2 YENEEA. The length of the CDR3 is 15 residues. Trimming removed 5 bases from V and 5 bases from J; junction bases left unmatched: 8. The CDR3 loop reads CASSPGQVGTGELFF. The CDR3 coding sequence is TGTGCCAGCAGCCCCGGACAGGTCGGGACCGGGGAGCTGTTTTTT.

The chain recombines TRBV4-1 with TRBJ2-5; tentatively, D is TRBD2 (6 bases). The germline V gene has CDR1 MGHRA and CDR2 YSYEKL. Trimming removed 2 bases at V and 4 bases at J, with 11 bases between. This CDR3 comprises 14 residues. DNA of the CDR3: TGCGCCAGCAGCCAAATTCTGGGGGGAGAGACCCAGTACTTC. Translation: CASSQILGGETQYF.

V usage is TRBV20-1 and J usage is TRBJ2-3; D remains unclear. The V end was cut by 8 bases, the J end by 3 bases, with 6 bases between. The CDR3 is made up of 10 amino acids. CDR1 is DFQATT and CDR2 is SNEGSKA in the germline V gene (reference sequence). In DNA, the CDR3 is TGCAGTCTAGAGACAGATACGCAGTATTTT. It is translated as CSLETDTQYF.

The genes are TRBV4-1 and TRBJ1-1; D is perhaps TRBD1 (5 bases). Trimming left V 4 bases short and J 1 base short, with 22 bases between. The CDR3 totals 18 residues. Germline V gene lookup returns CDR1 MGHRA and CDR2 YSYEKL. The CDR3 loop is CASSLGALFQGKNTEAFF. Written as DNA, the CDR3 is TGCGCCAGCAGCCTTGGGGCTCTGTTCCAGGGTAAGAACACTGAAGCTTTCTTT.

The genes are TRBV11-2 and TRBJ2-5, with D tentatively TRBD2 (5 bases). V gave up 3 bases and J gave up 5 bases, with 13 bases separating them. This CDR3 spans 14 amino acids. Per germline, CDR1 SGHAT and CDR2 FQNNGV. DNA of the CDR3: TGTGCCAGCAGCTTCGACGGAGGCCGGGAGACCCAGTACTTC. Encoded protein: CASSFDGGRETQYF.

This sequence joins TRBV5-4 and TRBJ1-2, with 12 bases matching TRBD1. CDR3 length: 15 amino acids. Germline loops: CDR1 SGHNT, CDR2 YYREEE (reference sequence). V was pared by 4 bases and J by 8 bases, with 9 bases of the junction left unmatched. CDR3 in DNA: TGTGCCAGCAGCCCATCGGGACAGGGGGCTCGAGGCTACACCTTC. Protein sequence: CASSPSGQGARGYTF. Full variable domain (rest looked up from reference TRBV5-4 and TRBJ1-2): ETGVTQSPTHLIKTRGQQVTLRCSSQSGHNTVSWYQQALGQGPQFIFQYYREEENGRGNFPPRFSGLQFPNYSSELNVNALELDDSALYLCASSPSGQGARGYTFGSGTRLTVV.